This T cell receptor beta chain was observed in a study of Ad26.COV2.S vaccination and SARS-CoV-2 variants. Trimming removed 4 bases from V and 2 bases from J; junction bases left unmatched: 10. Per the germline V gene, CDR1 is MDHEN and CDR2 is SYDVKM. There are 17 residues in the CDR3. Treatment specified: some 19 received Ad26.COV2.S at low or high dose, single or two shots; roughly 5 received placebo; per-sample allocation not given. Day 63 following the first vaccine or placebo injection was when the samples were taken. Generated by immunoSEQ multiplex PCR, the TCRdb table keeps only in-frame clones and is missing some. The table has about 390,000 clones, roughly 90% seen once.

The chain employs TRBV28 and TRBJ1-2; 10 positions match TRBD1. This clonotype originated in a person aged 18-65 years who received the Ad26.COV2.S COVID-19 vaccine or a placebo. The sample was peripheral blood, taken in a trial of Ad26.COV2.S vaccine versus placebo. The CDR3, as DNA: TGTGCCAGCAGTTCACCGGGACAGGGGAACTCCAACTATGGCTACACCTTC. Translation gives CASSSPGQGNSNYGYTF.